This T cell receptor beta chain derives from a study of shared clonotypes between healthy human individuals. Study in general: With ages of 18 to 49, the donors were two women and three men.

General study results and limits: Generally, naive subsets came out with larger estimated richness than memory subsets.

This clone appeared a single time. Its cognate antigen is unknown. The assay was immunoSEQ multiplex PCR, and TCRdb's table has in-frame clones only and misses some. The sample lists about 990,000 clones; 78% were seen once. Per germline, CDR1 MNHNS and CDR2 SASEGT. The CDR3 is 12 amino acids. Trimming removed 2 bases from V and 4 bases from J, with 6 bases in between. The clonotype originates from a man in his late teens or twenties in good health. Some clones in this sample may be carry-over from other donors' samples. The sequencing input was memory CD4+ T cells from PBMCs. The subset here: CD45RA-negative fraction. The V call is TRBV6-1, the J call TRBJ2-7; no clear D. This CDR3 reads CASSEHSYEQYF. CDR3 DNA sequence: TGTGCCAGCAGTGAACACTCGTACGAGCAGTACTTC.